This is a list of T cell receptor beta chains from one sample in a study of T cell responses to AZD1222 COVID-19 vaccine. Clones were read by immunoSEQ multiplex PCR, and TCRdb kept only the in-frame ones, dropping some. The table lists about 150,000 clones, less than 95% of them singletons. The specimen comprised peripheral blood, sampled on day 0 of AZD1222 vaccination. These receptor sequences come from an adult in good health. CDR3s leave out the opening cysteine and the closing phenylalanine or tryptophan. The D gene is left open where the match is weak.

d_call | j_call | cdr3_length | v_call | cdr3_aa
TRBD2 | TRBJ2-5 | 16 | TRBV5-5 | ASSLTRMTSGGQETQY
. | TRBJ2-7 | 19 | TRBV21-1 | ASSTTTHGTGDKKGYYEQY
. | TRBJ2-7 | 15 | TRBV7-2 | ASSSRDTTFLPLEQY
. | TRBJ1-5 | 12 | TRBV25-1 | ASSGFGADQPQH
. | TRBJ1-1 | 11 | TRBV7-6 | ASSLERDTEAF
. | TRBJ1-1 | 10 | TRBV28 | ASRVKNTEAF
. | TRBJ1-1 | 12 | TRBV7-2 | ASSSRNRETEAF
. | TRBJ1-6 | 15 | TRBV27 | ASSFSRGSGGNSPLH
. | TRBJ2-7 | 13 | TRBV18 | ASSPSVTDTYEQY
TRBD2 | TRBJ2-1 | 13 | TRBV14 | ASSQTGRFTNEQF
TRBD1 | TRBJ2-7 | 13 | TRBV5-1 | ASSPNPTGAGEQY
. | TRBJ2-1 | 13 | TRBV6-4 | ASSDVAYGYNEQF
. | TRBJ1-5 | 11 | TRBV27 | ASSYGRNQPQH